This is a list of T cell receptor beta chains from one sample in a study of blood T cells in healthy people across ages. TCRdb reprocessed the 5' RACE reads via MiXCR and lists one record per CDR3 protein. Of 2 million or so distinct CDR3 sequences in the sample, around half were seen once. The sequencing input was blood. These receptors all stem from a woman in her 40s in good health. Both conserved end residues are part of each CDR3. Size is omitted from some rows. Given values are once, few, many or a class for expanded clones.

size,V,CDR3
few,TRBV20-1,CSASPPGLAGLETQYF
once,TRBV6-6,CASVGGVGWQYF
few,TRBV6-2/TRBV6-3,CASRTGPRLSDEQYF
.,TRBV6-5,CASSYRSFRETQYF
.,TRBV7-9,CASDPLGTGNEKLFF
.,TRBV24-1,CATSPSGGTDTQYF
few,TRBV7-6,CASSLAHYTDTQYF
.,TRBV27,CASSLTHYNEQFF
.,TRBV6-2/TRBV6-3,CASTSRVTGGHQPQHF
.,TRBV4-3,CASSQGTGGARLFF
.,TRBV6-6,CASQDRAYTLYGYTF
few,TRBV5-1,CASSLRGTANTEAFF
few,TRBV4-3,CASSQDLGHINYGYTF
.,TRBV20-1,CSATGPGLRNTIYF
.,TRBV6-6,CASSANRGPYNEQFF
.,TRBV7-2,CASSLSLSGASSYNEQFF